These T cell receptor beta chains were read from a single sample in a study of shared T cell receptors in the human thymus. The assay was immunoSEQ multiplex PCR, and TCRdb's table has in-frame clones only and misses some. There are 640,000 or so clones in the sample; around 87% occur only once, and roughly 0.0094% lies in the top ten. Another study also made use of these data, one on human thymus T cells.

Sequencing was performed on thymocytes. These receptors came from a boy in the first two years of life with a congenital heart defect. The CDR3 runs from the conserved cysteine through the conserved F or W. The order of the fields is CDR3 DNA, CDR3 protein, clone size, V gene, J gene, D gene. The D gene is left open where the match is weak. Not every row has a clone size; where given, it reads once, few, many or a size class.

cdr3_nt: TGCAGCGTTGAGGAGGGGGCGACCACCTACAATGAGCAGTTCTTC; cdr3_aa: CSVEEGATTYNEQFF; clone_size: .; v_call: TRBV29-1; j_call: TRBJ2-1; d_call: .
cdr3_nt: TGTGCCAGCAGCACCCACCCTCGGGGACTACCCCCTTCGAGCTCGTACCAAGAGACCCAGTACTTC; cdr3_aa: CASSTHPRGLPPSSSYQETQYF; clone_size: .; v_call: TRBV9; j_call: TRBJ2-5; d_call: TRBD2
cdr3_nt: TGTGCCACCAGCAGAGATGCGATAGGGAGGGAGTGTGGCTACACCTTC; cdr3_aa: CATSRDAIGRECGYTF; clone_size: .; v_call: TRBV15; j_call: TRBJ1-2; d_call: .
cdr3_nt: TGCGCCAGCAGCCACCGCAGCGGACCTCGGTACGAGCAGTACTTC; cdr3_aa: CASSHRSGPRYEQYF; clone_size: .; v_call: TRBV4-1; j_call: TRBJ2-7; d_call: .
cdr3_nt: TGTGCCTGGGTACCGACAGAGAACACTGAAGCTTTCTTT; cdr3_aa: CAWVPTENTEAFF; clone_size: .; v_call: TRBV30; j_call: TRBJ1-1; d_call: .
cdr3_nt: TGTGCCAGCAGCCAAGATATAAGTTTTCGGAGGGACACCATATATTTT; cdr3_aa: CASSQDISFRRDTIYF; clone_size: .; v_call: TRBV14; j_call: TRBJ1-3; d_call: .
cdr3_nt: TGCAGTGCTCCCGGGGGTAGCTACACCTTC; cdr3_aa: CSAPGGSYTF; clone_size: .; v_call: TRBV20-1; j_call: TRBJ1-2; d_call: .
cdr3_nt: TGTGCCTGGAGTGGAACGTCGGGACAGGGGAGCAATCAGCCCCAGCATTTT; cdr3_aa: CAWSGTSGQGSNQPQHF; clone_size: .; v_call: TRBV30; j_call: TRBJ1-5; d_call: TRBD1
cdr3_nt: TGTGCCACCAGAAGGGGCGACAGGGCCACTGAAGCTTTCTTT; cdr3_aa: CATRRGDRATEAFF; clone_size: .; v_call: TRBV19; j_call: TRBJ1-1; d_call: TRBD1
cdr3_nt: TGTGCCAGCAGCCCGAGACTAGCGGGAGTGTTGAATGAGCAGTTCTTC; cdr3_aa: CASSPRLAGVLNEQFF; clone_size: .; v_call: TRBV13; j_call: TRBJ2-1; d_call: TRBD2
cdr3_nt: TGTGCCAGCAGTTCGGCGGGGAGGAGGAATCAGCCCCAGCATTTT; cdr3_aa: CASSSAGRRNQPQHF; clone_size: .; v_call: TRBV28; j_call: TRBJ1-5; d_call: .
cdr3_nt: TGCGCCAGCAGCTTAGTTAGCGGCATTACCTACGAGCAGTACTTC; cdr3_aa: CASSLVSGITYEQYF; clone_size: .; v_call: TRBV5-1; j_call: TRBJ2-7; d_call: .
cdr3_nt: TGTGCCAGCAGCCGTTACCACCGGGACAGTCCTACCTACGAGCAGTACTTC; cdr3_aa: CASSRYHRDSPTYEQYF; clone_size: .; v_call: TRBV5-6; j_call: TRBJ2-7; d_call: TRBD1
cdr3_nt: TGTGCCAGCGATGGAGGGAATCAGCCCCAGCATTTT; cdr3_aa: CASDGGNQPQHF; clone_size: .; v_call: TRBV6-1; j_call: TRBJ1-5; d_call: .
cdr3_nt: TGTGCCAGCAGTCCGACAGGGACGGGCACTGAAGCTTTCTTT; cdr3_aa: CASSPTGTGTEAFF; clone_size: .; v_call: TRBV28; j_call: TRBJ1-1; d_call: TRBD1
cdr3_nt: TGTGCCAGCAGTGATGACTCATTTACCTACGAGCAGTACTTC; cdr3_aa: CASSDDSFTYEQYF; clone_size: once; v_call: TRBV6-1; j_call: TRBJ2-7; d_call: .
cdr3_nt: TGTGCCAGCAGCCGGGGACAGGGAAGGAGGACTAAAACGTCCGAGCAGTACTTC; cdr3_aa: CASSRGQGRRTKTSEQYF; clone_size: .; v_call: TRBV28; j_call: TRBJ2-7; d_call: TRBD1
cdr3_nt: TGTGCCAGCAAAGGGGGCACGTTTAATGAGCAGTTCTTC; cdr3_aa: CASKGGTFNEQFF; clone_size: .; v_call: TRBV25-1; j_call: TRBJ2-1; d_call: TRBD1